What follows are 3 T cell receptor beta chains derived from one specimen sequenced in a study of regulatory T cells in long-lasting Graves disease. The time point here: newly diagnosed GD, antithyroid drugs for less than 3 months. PBMC-extracted RNA yielded the TCR library. Arm-PCR of CDR3 regions and iRepertoire HTBI primers were the basis on which TCR beta libraries were built. In TCRdb, the multiplex PCR reads were re-called with MiXCR into one record per CDR3 protein. The sample holds about 560,000 distinct CDR3 sequences; about 16% are singletons and the top ten take 12%. These data are also associated with another study on T cells in Graves' hyperthyroidism and ophthalmopathy.

The sample here was peripheral blood mononuclear cells (PBMCs), taken at new diagnosis, from a patient treated with antithyroid drugs. The receptor source for this set is a man aged 18-30 years with Graves disease.

This clonotype has just a few counts. CDR3 loop: CSARRSRGSGRERSYNEQFF. The CDR3 DNA reads TGCAGTGCTAGACGGTCCCGGGGCAGCGGGAGAGAGCGCTCCTACAATGAGCAGTTCTTC. The J gene is TRBJ2-1, the V gene TRBV20-1, with 8 bases fitting TRBD2. The CDR3 runs 20 residues. The germline V gene has CDR1 DFQATT and CDR2 SNEGSKA (reference sequence). V lost 2 bases to trimming and J lost 0 bases; unmatched junction nucleotides: 18.

This clonotype appeared many times. This chain connects TRBV30 to TRBJ1-1; the D is unclear. V was clipped by 2 bases and J by 4 bases, with 14 bases between them. This CDR3 has 14 amino acids. Germline CDR1 is GTSNPN and CDR2 is SVGIG (reference sequence). The CDR3 DNA is TGTGCCTGGAGTTTTGTACGCCGGGGCACTGAAGCTTTCTTT. Amino acids: CAWSFVRRGTEAFF.

This clonotype was counted at least ten times. The germline gene is not matched at one end of the junction; a read error may be the cause. This chain joins TRBV3-1 and TRBJ2-5; TRBD2 agrees at 12 bases. The germline gives CDR1 LGHDT, CDR2 YNNKEL (reference sequence). This CDR3 contains 12 residues. The CDR3 spells CASSHGLAGHDF. CDR3 coding DNA: TGTGCCAGCAGCCACGGACTAGCGGGACACGACTTC.